These 30 T cell receptor beta chains came from one sample sequenced in a study of shared clonotypes between healthy human individuals (dated by TCRdb to the early 2020s). For the CD8 naive samples, CD45RO-negative cells were positively selected for CCR7, yielding a CD45RA+CCR7+ population from which TemRA cells were excluded. Library generation was performed with the immunoSEQ multiplex PCR assay. This immuneACCESS table, as held by TCRdb, lists in-frame sequences with V and J called but not all clones. Of the missing ones, under half trace to an unresolved V gene in checked studies; the others have no known cause. The sample contains 550,000 to 750,000 clones, under 95% of them found a single time. The top ten hold nearly 25% of the sample. Sequencing was performed on naive CD8+ T cells sorted from blood. In the paper's terms, the cell subset or site label means: CD45RA+CCR7+. The receptors shown here come from a man aged 30 to 45 in good health.

The J gene is TRBJ1-3, the V gene TRBV11-2; D remains ambiguous. The V and J ends lost 7 bases and 1 base respectively, with 11 bases between them. The length of the CDR3 is 14 residues. Germline lookup yields CDR1 SGHAT and CDR2 FQNNGV. DNA for the CDR3: TGTGCCAGCACCCTCTCCACTTCTGGAAACACCATATATTTT. This codes for CASTLSTSGNTIYF.

V gene TRBV5-6 combines with J gene TRBJ2-1, with no clear D. V was pared by 4 bases and J by 10 bases, with 12 bases between. CDR3 length equals 12 residues. The germline V gene encodes CDR1 SGHDT and CDR2 YYEEEE. CDR3 DNA: TGTGCCAGCAGCCCCGGCAGCCTCGAGCAGTTCTTC. As protein: CASSPGSLEQFF.

Details on this clone: The same CDR3 also results from other DNA sequences found in this sample. CDR3 DNA sequence: TGCAGCGTTGGCCAGGGAAACACCGGGGAGCTGTTTTTT. It encodes CSVGQGNTGELFF. The rearrangement links TRBV29-1 to TRBJ2-2; D possibly corresponds to TRBD1 (5 bases). Deletions cut 4 bases from V and 2 bases from J, with 8 bases between. The CDR3 consists of 13 residues. The germline CDR1 and CDR2 sequences are SQVTM and ANQGSEA.

The chain is built from TRBV5-6 and TRBJ2-1; 8 positions agree with TRBD2. The CDR3 is 13 residues long. Unmatched junction bases numbered 3, after V lost 4 bases and J lost 6 bases. Per germline, CDR1 SGHDT and CDR2 YYEEEE. CDR3 amino acids: CASSDGLANEQFF. As DNA, the CDR3 is TGTGCCAGCAGCGACGGACTAGCCAATGAGCAGTTCTTC.

This rearrangement joins TRBV7-9 to TRBJ1-1; D may be TRBD1 (6 bases). CDR1 and CDR2 (germline): SEHNR, FQNEAQ (reference sequence). The CDR3 runs to 15 residues. V was shortened by 5 bases and J by 4 bases, with 17 bases between the two germline ends. The CDR3 reads CASSPPRTAGTEAFF. DNA of the CDR3: TGTGCCAGCAGCCCCCCCCGGACAGCGGGCACTGAAGCTTTCTTT.

The chain uses TRBV27 and TRBJ2-7; TRBD1 agrees at 7 bases. CDR1 is MNHEY, CDR2 SMNVEV, per germline (reference sequence). The CDR3 contains 15 residues. J was trimmed by 4 bases and V by 6 bases; bases with no gene match: 12. The CDR3 bases are TGTGCCAGCAGCGAAGGCCCGGGCAGGGGGTACGAGCAGTACTTC. Its translation: CASSEGPGRGYEQYF.

This rearrangement joins TRBV7-2 to TRBJ2-1; TRBD2 matches 7 bases. The CDR3 is 16 residues long. V shed 5 bases and J 6 bases; nucleotides not matched to a gene: 13. Per germline, CDR1 SGHTA and CDR2 FQGNSA. The CDR3 nucleotides read TGTGCCAGCAGCACCCCGGGACTCCCGGGGGGCAATGAGCAGTTCTTC. Its protein is CASSTPGLPGGNEQFF.

J is TRBJ2-7 and V is TRBV5-6, with 9 positions matching TRBD1. The CDR3 spans 15 residues. The germline V gene has CDR1 SGHDT and CDR2 YYEEEE. The V segment lost 4 bases and the J segment 0 bases; nucleotides outside the gene matches: 5. The CDR3 spells CASSLQGQGSYEQYF. The CDR3 DNA reads TGTGCCAGCAGCCTACAGGGACAGGGCTCCTACGAGCAGTACTTC.

The chain carries TRBV7-2 and TRBJ1-3, with D unclear. Between the trimmed V and J ends, which lost 2 bases and 5 bases, there was a span of 16 bases. The CDR3 contains 16 residues. Germline V gene lookup returns CDR1 SGHTA and CDR2 FQGNSA. The CDR3 region is CASSLTVSRARNTIYF. The DNA of the CDR3 is TGTGCCAGCAGCTTAACTGTGTCCAGAGCTAGAAACACCATATATTTT. Variable domain in full (rest from reference TRBV7-2 and TRBJ1-3): GAGVSQSPSNKVTEKGKDVELRCDPISGHTALYWYRQSLGQGLEFLIYFQGNSAPDKSGLPSDRFSAERTGGSVSTLTIQRTQQEDSAVYLCASSLTVSRARNTIYFGEGSWLTVV.

The CDR3 DNA sequence: TGTGCCAGCAGCTTAGGCAGTTTTGGCGGCTACACCTTC. Translating it yields CASSLGSFGGYTF. The chain has TRBV11-2 and TRBJ1-2; D gene ambiguous. Per the germline V gene, CDR1 is SGHAT and CDR2 is FQNNGV. The CDR3 runs to 13 residues. V shed 1 base and J shed 8 bases, with 11 bases lying between them.

This chain connects TRBV27 to TRBJ1-2, with 7 bases fitting TRBD1. The CDR3 totals 17 residues. CDR1 and CDR2 from the germline V gene are MNHEY and SMNVEV (reference sequence). V lost 6 bases, J lost 8 bases, and 21 bases stayed unmatched. The CDR3 protein is CASSHDPGTVQWRGYTF. The CDR3 nucleotides read TGTGCCAGCAGCCACGACCCGGGGACAGTCCAGTGGAGAGGCTACACCTTC.

The chain combines TRBV19 with TRBJ2-7, with D hard to call. The V gene's germline CDR1 is LNHDA and CDR2 SQIVND (reference sequence). The germline V and J ends were trimmed by 1 base and 6 bases, with 13 bases remaining between them. The CDR3 has 14 amino acids. CDR3 nucleotides: TGTGCCAGTAGTATAGGTCTGTGGCAATTCGAGCAGTACTTC. The encoded protein is CASSIGLWQFEQYF.

CDR3 DNA sequence: TGTGCCAGCAGTTTATCCCCAGGACAGGGAAACTCTGGGGCCAACGTCCTGACTTTC. Residues: CASSLSPGQGNSGANVLTF. The chain employs TRBV27 and TRBJ2-6, with TRBD1 matching 8 bases. The V gene end was trimmed by 0 bases and the J gene end by 0 bases; junction bases not matched to a gene: 7. CDR1 is MNHEY and CDR2 is SMNVEV in the germline V gene (reference sequence). The CDR3 has 19 residues.

The J gene is TRBJ2-7, the V gene TRBV6-5; possible D gene TRBD2, 6 bases. This CDR3 comprises 11 residues. Germline CDR1 reads MNHEY; CDR2 reads SVGAGI. V lost 4 bases and J 7 bases, leaving 8 bases between the germline ends. The CDR3 loop reads CASSSAGEQYF. CDR3 DNA sequence: TGTGCCAGCAGTTCGGCGGGAGAGCAGTACTTC.

V is TRBV27 and J is TRBJ2-3; D uncertain. Trimming cost V 3 bases and J 1 base, with 11 bases left between them. Germline V gives CDR1 MNHEY, CDR2 SMNVEV (reference sequence). This CDR3 region has 15 residues. CDR3 in DNA: TGTGCCAGCAGTTTTGTCTTTCGTGGCACAGATACGCAGTATTTT. Protein sequence: CASSFVFRGTDTQYF.

The chain couples TRBV6-1 to TRBJ2-7; TRBD1 might be the D (5 bases). Germline-derived CDR1 and CDR2 are MNHNS and SASEGT. V was pared by 5 bases and J by 3 bases, with 11 bases between. CDR3 length: 13 amino acids. For the CDR3, the DNA is TGTGCCAGCAGTATAAACCAGGGCTACGAGCAGTACTTC. This sequence encodes CASSINQGYEQYF.

V gene TRBV7-8 combines with J gene TRBJ1-3; D uncertain. CDR3 length: 16 residues. V lost 1 base and J 0 bases, leaving 10 bases between the germline ends. CDR1 and CDR2 from the germline V gene are SGHVS and FQNEAQ. CDR3 sequence reads: CASSLDRGSSGNTIYF. In DNA form, the CDR3 reads TGTGCCAGCAGCTTAGATCGCGGTTCCTCTGGAAACACCATATATTTT.

This clone was found once. V gene TRBV5-4 combines with J gene TRBJ1-4, with 8 positions matching TRBD1. The ends lost 0 bases at V and 8 bases at J; junction bases unmatched: 9. The germline V gene encodes CDR1 SGHNT and CDR2 YYREEE (reference sequence). The length of the CDR3 is 16 residues. The CDR3, as DNA: TGTGCCAGCAGCTTGGCCGGACAGGGATCCCGAGAAAAACTGTTTTTT. Translated, it gives CASSLAGQGSREKLFF.

The chain uses TRBV5-6 and TRBJ2-7; D unresolved. Trimming pared 4 bases from V and 3 bases from J, leaving 11 bases between. CDR1 is SGHDT and CDR2 is YYEEEE in the germline V gene. The CDR3 totals 13 residues. CDR3 coding DNA: TGTGCCAGCAGCGTTTTTGGTGTCTACGAGCAGTACTTC. This encodes CASSVFGVYEQYF.

The V and J genes are TRBV27 and TRBJ2-7, with D perhaps TRBD1 or TRBD2 (5 bases each). The germline gives CDR1 MNHEY, CDR2 SMNVEV (reference sequence). This CDR3 contains 15 residues. Trimming removed 6 bases from V and 4 bases from J, with 19 bases in between. The CDR3 spells CASRPGLNHNYEQYF. The CDR3 bases are TGTGCCAGCAGACCGGGGCTCAATCACAATTACGAGCAGTACTTC.

The V gene is TRBV28, the J gene TRBJ2-5; tentatively, D is TRBD1 (5 bases). V dropped 3 bases and J dropped 1 base, with 15 bases sitting between them. Germline assignment: CDR1 MDHEN and CDR2 SYDVKM. The length of the CDR3 is 16 residues. CDR3 in DNA: TGTGCCAGCAGTTTCTTCAGGGTGAAGGGCCAAGAGACCCAGTACTTC. Translation: CASSFFRVKGQETQYF.

This clone was observed a single time. Other DNA variants within this sample encode the same CDR3. This CDR3 reads CASSPGLAGTDTQYF. The CDR3 DNA reads as TGTGCCAGCAGCCCGGGGCTGGCCGGCACAGATACGCAGTATTTT. The rearrangement links TRBV11-2 to TRBJ2-3; D possibly matches TRBD1 or TRBD2 (5 bases each). Germline V CDR1 and CDR2: SGHAT, FQNNGV. V lost 5 bases and J 1 base, leaving 13 bases between the germline ends. The CDR3 length is 15 residues.

CDR3 sequence reads: CASSSGRDPNQPQHF. DNA of the CDR3: TGTGCCAGCAGCTCCGGCCGGGACCCCAATCAGCCCCAGCATTTT. This rearrangement joins TRBV7-9 to TRBJ1-5; TRBD1 might be the D (5 bases). The CDR3 length is 15 residues. Trimming took off 4 bases at V and 3 bases at J, with 13 bases between the two ends. Germline CDR1 SEHNR, CDR2 FQNEAQ (reference sequence).

J is TRBJ2-1 and V is TRBV4-3, with 7 nucleotides matching TRBD1. Germline V gene lookup returns CDR1 LGHNA and CDR2 YSLEER. J was trimmed by 8 bases and V by 1 base; bases with no gene match: 8. CDR3 length equals 15 residues. The CDR3 loop reads CASSQATGSGHEQFF. The CDR3 DNA reads as TGCGCCAGCAGCCAAGCGACAGGGAGTGGGCATGAGCAGTTCTTC.

The chain recombines TRBV15 with TRBJ2-7, with TRBD1 as a possible D gene (5 bases). V lost 5 bases, J lost 2 bases, and 10 bases lay in between. This CDR3 spans 13 amino acids. From germline, CDR1 is LNHNV and CDR2 YYDKDF (reference sequence). CDR3 in DNA: TGTGCCACCAGCGGACACCTGCCCTACGAGCAGTACTTC. Protein: CATSGHLPYEQYF.

The J gene is TRBJ2-1, the V gene TRBV30; TRBD1 matches 10 bases. This CDR3 region has 13 residues. Germline V lookup: CDR1 GTSNPN, CDR2 SVGIG (reference sequence). The ends lost 3 bases at V and 8 bases at J; junction bases unmatched: 4. The CDR3 here is CAWSPGTGDEQFF. Written as DNA, the CDR3 is TGTGCCTGGAGCCCCGGGACAGGGGATGAGCAGTTCTTC.

This clone was found once. This rearrangement joins TRBV29-1 to TRBJ2-7; 9 bases fit TRBD1. With V trimmed by 3 bases and J by 5 bases, 11 bases remained unmatched. The CDR3 is made up of 15 amino acids. Germline values: CDR1 SQVTM, CDR2 ANQGSEA. DNA of the CDR3: TGCAGCGTTGATCTGGGGACAGGGATACCTAACGAGCAGTACTTC. Protein product: CSVDLGTGIPNEQYF.

This clone was counted only a few times. The chain couples TRBV9 to TRBJ1-2, with 8 nucleotides matching TRBD1. CDR3 length: 17 amino acids. Trimming took 2 bases from V and 3 from J; bases not matched to a gene: 12. Germline V gene lookup returns CDR1 SGDLS and CDR2 YYNGEE. The CDR3 nucleotides read TGTGCCAGCAGCGTCCGGGGGCAGGGGGCGTTGGACTATGGCTACACCTTC. Amino acids: CASSVRGQGALDYGYTF.

Concerning this clone itself: In the same sample, other DNA sequences code for this CDR3. The genes are TRBV28 and TRBJ2-2; no definite D call. Looked up from germline, CDR1 is MDHEN and CDR2 is SYDVKM. The germline V and J ends were trimmed by 3 bases and 4 bases, with 6 bases remaining between them. This CDR3 has 13 residues. Written as DNA, the CDR3 is TGTGCCAGCAGTTTGTCCCTCACCGGGGAGCTGTTTTTT. Its protein product is CASSLSLTGELFF. The full variable domain, its missing parts supplied by reference TRBV28 and TRBJ2-2, is DVKVTQSSRYLVKRTGEKVFLECVQDMDHENMFWYRQDPGLGLRLIYFSYDVKMKEKGDIPEGYSVSREKKERFSLILESASTNQTSMYLCASSLSLTGELFFGEGSRLTVL.

The chain employs TRBV7-9 and TRBJ1-1, with a tentative D call TRBD1 (5 bases). Germline assignment: CDR1 SEHNR and CDR2 FQNEAQ (reference sequence). The CDR3 is 12 residues long. Trimming removed 1 base at V and 7 bases at J, with 7 bases between. The CDR3 sequence: CASSLEGFEAFF. CDR3 nucleotide sequence: TGTGCCAGCAGCTTAGAGGGGTTTGAAGCTTTCTTT.